A selection of T cell receptor beta chains follows, all from one sample in a study of T cells in Graves' hyperthyroidism and ophthalmopathy. TCRdb recomputed calls from the multiplex PCR reads with MiXCR, one row per CDR3 protein. The table includes roughly 500,000 distinct CDR3 sequences, over 45% detected once. The sample consisted of peripheral blood or thyroid tissue (not recorded which). The receptors were sampled from an adult woman with Graves' disease, either hyperthyroidism or ophthalmopathy (not recorded which). CDR3s include the opening cysteine and the closing phenylalanine or tryptophan. The D gene is left open where the match is weak. Clone size is shown for a subset of rows, as once, few, many or a class of expanded clone.

v_call,clone_size,d_call,j_call,cdr3_nt,cdr3_aa
TRBV10-3,-,TRBD2,TRBJ2-1,TGTGCCATCAGTGAGGGACTAGCCGGAAAATACAATGAGCAGTTCTTC,CAISEGLAGKYNEQFF
TRBV5-5,many,TRBD1,TRBJ1-5,TGTGCCAGCACCCGGGACAGGGGCGATCAGCCCCAGCATTTT,CASTRDRGDQPQHF
TRBV20-1,-,-,TRBJ1-1,TGCAGTGCTAGTGATGTTGCGCAGCCTGAAGCTTTCTTT,CSASDVAQPEAFF
TRBV7-3,-,-,TRBJ2-7,TGTGCCAGCAGCTTGTACCGGGTCATCTCCTACGAGCAGTACTTC,CASSLYRVISYEQYF
TRBV20-1,-,-,TRBJ1-5,TGCAGTGCTATTCGACCGGATAGCAATCAGCCCCAGCATTTT,CSAIRPDSNQPQHF
TRBV27,-,-,TRBJ1-2,TGTGCCAGCAGTTTGTCGGCCGGGAGTAACTATGGCTACACCTTC,CASSLSAGSNYGYTF
TRBV19,-,TRBD1,TRBJ1-5,TGTGCCAGTAGTGTTGGGACAGGGGGCGTTCAGCCCCAGCATTTT,CASSVGTGGVQPQHF
TRBV7-2,-,-,TRBJ1-2,TGTGCCAGTTTAAGGGTGGGCTATGGCTACACCTTC,CASLRVGYGYTF
TRBV2,many,TRBD1,TRBJ2-2,TGTGCCAGCAGTAAGACAGGGCCAGACACCGGGGAGCTGTTTTTT,CASSKTGPDTGELFF
TRBV7-8,-,-,TRBJ2-2,TGTGCCAGCAGCCCATCGTGGTCCGGGGAGCTGTTTTTT,CASSPSWSGELFF
TRBV7-9,-,-,TRBJ2-7,TGTGCCAGCAGCCCAGGGTCAGGGACGGCTTCCTACGAGCAGTACTTC,CASSPGSGTASYEQYF
TRBV5-6,-,-,TRBJ1-5,TGTGCCGGCAGTTTGGTGGCTAATCAGCCCCAGCATTTT,CAGSLVANQPQHF
TRBV7-2,-,TRBD1,TRBJ2-5,TGTGCCAGCAGCCGACCGGGACAGGGGACGACCCAGTACTTC,CASSRPGQGTTQYF
TRBV6-1,many,-,TRBJ2-7,TGTGCCAGCAGTGAAGCCCCAGGCCCCTACGAGCAGTACTTC,CASSEAPGPYEQYF
TRBV28,few,-,TRBJ1-4,TGTGCCAGCAACGGGGCAGCAACTAATGAAAAACTGTTTTTT,CASNGAATNEKLFF
TRBV7-6,-,-,TRBJ2-5,TGTGCCAGCAGCGACCGAGAGGGGGGGATCCAGTACTTC,CASSDREGGIQYF
TRBV19,-,TRBD1,TRBJ1-5,TGTGCCAGCAGGGGGGGGCCCAATCAGCCCCAGCATTTT,CASRGGPNQPQHF
TRBV7-9,-,TRBD1,TRBJ2-5,TGTGCCAGCAGCCACCGGGACAGGGGCCCCTCAGGGACCCAGTACTTC,CASSHRDRGPSGTQYF
TRBV4-1,many,-,TRBJ2-5,TGCGCCAGCAGCCAAGATGGGATGTACCAAGAGACCCAGTACTTC,CASSQDGMYQETQYF
TRBV2,few,-,TRBJ1-6,TGTGCCAGGACCGGCTCCTATAATTCACCCCTCCACTTT,CARTGSYNSPLHF
TRBV7-9,-,-,TRBJ1-4,TGTGCCAGCAGCCTAGAATCAGGGGCTAATGAAAAACTGTTTTTT,CASSLESGANEKLFF
TRBV5-4,-,TRBD2,TRBJ2-3,TGTGCCAGCAGCTTGGTACTAGCGGGAGTGGCAGATACGCAGTATTTT,CASSLVLAGVADTQYF
TRBV2,many,TRBD1,TRBJ2-7,TGTGCCAGCACGCTCCCCAGGGACAGGTTGAACTACGAGCAGTACTTC,CASTLPRDRLNYEQYF
TRBV5-4,many,-,TRBJ1-1,TGTGCCAGCGGCCTGACATCGAACACTGAAGCTTTCTTT,CASGLTSNTEAFF
TRBV10-3,many,TRBD1,TRBJ1-5,TGTGCCATAATACAACAGGGGGCGCCCCATAGGGCCCAGCATTTT,CAIIQQGAPHRAQHF
TRBV9,-,-,TRBJ1-1,TGTGCCAGCAGCGTAGCTACGGGGGTTGGGAACACTGAAGCCTCCTTT,CASSVATGVGNTEASF
TRBV29-1,many,-,TRBJ2-7,TGCAGCCATGGAGGACACTGCCCCTCCTACGAGCAGTACTTC,CSHGGHCPSYEQYF
TRBV7-9,-,-,TRBJ1-4,TGTGCCAGCAGCACCGGCCCCCATGGTCTGTTTTTT,CASSTGPHGLFF
TRBV6-1,many,TRBD1,TRBJ2-5,TGTGCCAGTTCTCAGGACAGGGGTCGGAAGACCCAGTACTTC,CASSQDRGRKTQYF
TRBV20-1,many,-,TRBJ1-2,TGCAGTGCTAGCCCCACTTGGGGGGACGATGGCTACACCTTC,CSASPTWGDDGYTF
TRBV20-1,many,-,TRBJ1-5,TGCAGTGCCAACGTAATACAGGGAAACAATCAGCCCCAGCATTTT,CSANVIQGNNQPQHF
TRBV10-3,-,-,TRBJ2-5,TGTGCCATCAGGGAGGGACCTAGCAAGGAGACCCAGTACTTC,CAIREGPSKETQYF
TRBV7-8,-,TRBD2,TRBJ2-7,TGTGCCAGCAGCCCAGAGGCCGGGACTAGAACCTACGAGCAGTACTTC,CASSPEAGTRTYEQYF
TRBV7-9,-,-,TRBJ1-1,TGTGCCAGCAGCCGGGAAGGGGGAACTGAAGCTTTCTTT,CASSREGGTEAFF
TRBV10-3,many,TRBD1,TRBJ1-5,TGTGCCATCAGTGAAACAGGGGGCAATCAGCCCCAGCATTTT,CAISETGGNQPQHF
TRBV3-1,few,-,TRBJ2-7,TGTGCCAGCAGCGCCCGAGCTGGATCCTACGAGCAGTACTTC,CASSARAGSYEQYF
TRBV7-2,many,-,TRBJ2-7,TGTGCCAGCAGCTTCGAGCGTCTAACCTACGAGCAGTACTTC,CASSFERLTYEQYF
TRBV7-2,-,TRBD1,TRBJ1-4,TGTGCCAGCAGCCCTCGGACAGGGGAGGTCCCAACTAATGAAAAACTGTTTTTT,CASSPRTGEVPTNEKLFF
TRBV7-2,many,-,TRBJ1-1,TGTGCCAGCAGCTTAGCCCCAGGGTCGTTGGTAGCTTTCTTT,CASSLAPGSLVAFF
TRBV6-1,-,-,TRBJ1-1,TGTGCCAGCAGTTCGGGGCCCCTTGGCACTGAAGCTTTCTTT,CASSSGPLGTEAFF
TRBV5-1,many,-,TRBJ1-1,TGCGCCAGCAGCTTCCCTACAGGGACGAACACTGAAGCTTTCTTT,CASSFPTGTNTEAFF
TRBV7-9,few,-,TRBJ2-7,TGTGCCAGTAGTCCAGGTGGAAACGAGCAGTACTTC,CASSPGGNEQYF
TRBV2,-,TRBD1,TRBJ1-2,TGTGCCAGCAGGGTGACAGGGGGACGTGGCTACACCTTC,CASRVTGGRGYTF
TRBV6-1,-,-,TRBJ2-6,TGTGCCAGCTGGTACCGAGGGGCCAACGTCCTGACTTTC,CASWYRGANVLTF
TRBV29-1,many,-,TRBJ1-1,TGCAGCGTTGAAGATCGAGGAGGGTTGATGGGCACTGAAGCTTTCTTT,CSVEDRGGLMGTEAFF
TRBV29-1,-,-,TRBJ2-5,TGCAGCGTTGAGGGAACGGGTGAGACCCAGTACTTC,CSVEGTGETQYF
TRBV12-3/TRBV12-4,few,-,TRBJ2-7,TGTGCCAGCAGCCCCACAGGAAACTCCTACGAGCAGTACTTC,CASSPTGNSYEQYF
TRBV11-3,few,-,TRBJ2-2,TGTGCCAGCAGCTGGTCCGGGGTTGGCGGGGAGCTGTTTTTT,CASSWSGVGGELFF
TRBV15,-,-,TRBJ1-5,TGTGCCACCAGCAGAGATCAGGGGAGGGGACGCAATCAGCCCCAGCATTTT,CATSRDQGRGRNQPQHF
TRBV10-3,-,TRBD1,TRBJ1-3,TGTGCCATCAGTGGACAGGGGTACTATGGCTACACCATATATTTT,CAISGQGYYGYTIYF
TRBV20-1,many,-,TRBJ1-1,TGCAGTGCTAGAGATCGGCCAGGAGAAGCTTTCTTT,CSARDRPGEAFF
TRBV24-1,few,-,TRBJ2-5,TGTGCCACCAGTGACGAAGAGACCCAGTACTTC,CATSDEETQYF
TRBV25-1,-,TRBD2,TRBJ2-5,TGTGCCAGCAGTGAATCCTCCACGGGGAGGGCCAGGACCCAGTACTTC,CASSESSTGRARTQYF
TRBV5-1,once,TRBD1,TRBJ2-7,TGCGCCAGCAGCGCCCCGAGACAGGGACACTTATTGAGCTCCTACGAGCAGTACTTC,CASSAPRQGHLLSSYEQYF
TRBV14,few,TRBD1,TRBJ2-5,TGTGCCAGCAGCGGGCCTGGACAGGGGTACCAGTACTTC,CASSGPGQGYQYF
TRBV6-5,-,-,TRBJ1-2,TGTGCCAGCAGTTACTCGAGGCAGGGCGGTGGCTACACCTTC,CASSYSRQGGGYTF